Below, 7 T cell receptor beta chains from the same sample are listed, as sequenced in a study of cytomegalovirus exposure and HLA in healthy donors (dated by TCRdb to the late 2010s). To prepare the library, the immunoSEQ multiplex PCR assay was applied. For the multiplex PCR, a mixture combining 60 forward primers for TCR Vbeta segments and 13 reverse primers for TCR Jbeta segments was used. The clones in this table, taken by TCRdb from immuneACCESS, are in-frame only. Not every clone is retained; where verified, under half of the shortfall comes from an unresolved V gene, and the cause of the rest is unknown. The sample has some 190,000 clones on record, 75% to 80% of them singletons. Approximately 2.9% of the sample lies in the top ten. The sample was PBMCs. These receptor sequences come from a female donor in good health and CMV-seronegative.

The chain combines TRBV7-2 with TRBJ1-1, with 9 bases matching TRBD1. There are 16 residues in the CDR3. The germline gives CDR1 SGHTA, CDR2 FQGNSA. V shed 5 bases and J 1 base; nucleotides not matched to a gene: 8. CDR3 in amino acids: CASSRAPDRGNTEAFF. The CDR3, as DNA: TGTGCCAGCAGCCGAGCCCCGGACAGGGGGAACACTGAAGCTTTCTTT. The complete variable domain, with remaining parts taken from reference TRBV7-2 and TRBJ1-1, reads GAGVSQSPSNKVTEKGKDVELRCDPISGHTALYWYRQSLGQGLEFLIYFQGNSAPDKSGLPSDRFSAERTGGSVSTLTIQRTQQEDSAVYLCASSRAPDRGNTEAFFGQGTRLTVV.

V usage is TRBV10-1 and J usage is TRBJ1-6; the match to TRBD1 covers 7 bases. This CDR3 is built from 15 residues. CDR1 and CDR2 (germline): WNHNN, SYGVQD (reference sequence). V shed 5 bases, J shed 10 bases, and the junction held 11 bases outside the gene matches. CDR3 amino acids: CASSLDRDRLSPLHF. CDR3 sequence (DNA): TGCGCCAGCAGTCTCGATAGGGACAGATTATCACCCCTCCACTTT.

In this sample, this clone turned up a few times. The chain uses TRBV2 and TRBJ1-6, with a weak D call TRBD1 (5 bases). CDR1 and CDR2 (germline): SNHLY, FYNNEI. The CDR3 runs 13 residues. Trimming cost V 3 bases and J 10 bases, with 10 bases left between them. The CDR3 loop is CASSEGLWSPLHF. For the CDR3, the DNA is TGTGCCAGCAGTGAGGGACTGTGGTCACCCCTCCACTTT.

This clone was found once. This chain joins TRBV28 and TRBJ1-3; perhaps TRBD1 as D (5 bases). Trimming stripped 2 bases from V and 4 bases from J, with 12 bases between. Germline V lookup: CDR1 MDHEN, CDR2 SYDVKM. CDR3 length equals 15 residues. The CDR3 protein is CASSLGGTGGNTIYF. CDR3 bases: TGTGCCAGCAGTTTAGGGGGGACCGGCGGAAACACCATATATTTT.

The V gene is TRBV27, the J gene TRBJ1-6; D is perhaps TRBD1 (5 bases). The CDR3 extends over 15 amino acids. Germline lookup yields CDR1 MNHEY and CDR2 SMNVEV (reference sequence). The V end was cut by 4 bases, the J end by 7 bases, with 14 bases between. The CDR3 reads CASSWEGKGNSPLHF. The CDR3 DNA reads TGTGCCAGCAGTTGGGAGGGCAAGGGGAATTCACCCCTCCACTTT.

The chain recombines TRBV5-1 with TRBJ1-1; 9 bases map to TRBD1. The CDR3 contains 16 residues. The trim removed 0 bases at V and 3 bases at J, leaving 6 bases unmatched. CDR1 is SGHRS, CDR2 YFSETQ, per germline. The CDR3 is CASSLGGTGGHTEAFF. CDR3 DNA sequence: TGCGCCAGCAGCTTGGGGGGAACAGGGGGCCACACTGAAGCTTTCTTT.

The V and J genes are TRBV29-1 and TRBJ2-7, with 7 bases aligning to TRBD1. Germline V gene data show CDR1 as SQVTM and CDR2 as ANQGSEA. With V trimmed by 8 bases and J by 0 bases, 4 bases remained unmatched. This CDR3 is 12 amino acids long. This CDR3 reads CSTRDSSYEQYF. The CDR3 DNA sequence: TGCAGCACCCGGGACAGCTCCTACGAGCAGTACTTC.